This TCR beta chain was captured in a study of response to subunit inactivated influenza vaccine (dated by TCRdb to the late 2010s). For context, the study as a whole: Deep quantitative profiling of the T cell receptor repertoire was used in the study to follow responses to a trivalent subunit inactivated influenza vaccine.

This clonotype was picked up many times. No antigen is known for it. No clone much larger than this one lies a single base away; base qualities are absent. Libraries were prepared through RT-PCR. Sequencing instrument: Illumina HiSeq 2500. TCRdb handled the public reads itself, with Q25 trimming in fastp and clone calling in MiXCR, and kept productive beta chains. Identical CDR3 protein sequences are pooled into one entry, listed with their most common genes and DNA. This sample lists approximately 160,000 distinct CDR3 sequences; about 10% were detected once. The top ten clonotypes cover approximately 39% of the sample. V ends up 1 base short and J 3 bases short, with an unmatched junction base count of 8. The CDR3 holds 15 amino acids from the cysteine to the phenylalanine. Of the read, only the CDR3 DNA is kept; its 45 bases are in frame from base 1. The germline V gene specifies SQVTM as CDR1 and ANQGSEA as CDR2.

Results and caveats for the whole study, not just this receptor: The authors proposed that each seasonal influenza vaccination may bring in only a limited number of new T cells.

The sequence came from a man between 50 and 70 years old who received an inactivated influenza vaccine. Donor details come from another sample of the same person, matched by shared clones. The receptor chain draws on TRBV29-1 and TRBJ2-5; TRBD1 lines up with 7 middle nucleotides. The sequencing here drew on CD8+ T cells sorted from PBMCs, taken around 25 months after vaccination. The DNA sequence is TGCAGCGTTGAAGCCGGCAGGGGGTCAGAAGAGACCCAGTACTTC. Translation gives CSVEAGRGSEETQYF.